One sample yielded the 5 T cell receptor beta chains listed below, sequenced in a study of tumor-infiltrating lymphocytes in primary liver carcinoma. Co-extracted RNA and DNA came from about 19-30 mg of unsorted bulk tissue. A constant-region primer served to make TCR beta cDNA from about 530 ng total RNA. Slightly modified ARM-PCR, run as three nested multiplex PCR rounds, produced the TCR beta libraries. Primers for the first two PCR rounds were TRBV1-TRBV30 forward primers and a C-beta reverse primer (about 10 cycles per round). Via MiXCR, TCRdb re-called the multiplex PCR reads, giving one row per CDR3 protein. The data hold some 180,000 distinct CDR3 sequences, with around four fifths observed a single time. Sequenced material: tumor tissue from primary liver carcinoma. These receptors were obtained from a man aged 40-49 years with primary liver carcinoma and hepatitis B virus infection.

Note on this clonotype: The germline gene is not matched at one end of the junction; a read error may be the cause. The chain carries TRBV6-5 and TRBJ1-2, with D possibly being TRBD1 (5 bases). CDR3 length: 16 amino acids. CDR1 MNHEY and CDR2 SVGAGI come from the germline V gene. The DNA for the CDR3 is TGTGCCAGCAGTTCGGGGGTCGGGGTCGTCAACTATGGCTACATCTTC. It specifies CASSSGVGVVNYGYIF.

This clonotype has only one observation. J is TRBJ2-1 and V is TRBV11-1, with a weak D call TRBD1 (6 bases). CDR1 is SGHAT, CDR2 FQDESV, per germline (reference sequence). The CDR3 runs to 15 residues. Deletions cut 4 bases from V and 16 bases from J, with 26 bases between. The CDR3 protein is CASSSTGRGDNEYFF. The DNA of the CDR3 is TGTGCCAGCAGCTCGACCGGGCGTGGGGACAATGAGTACTTCTTC.

Points on this clonotype: This CDR3 fails to terminate in the conserved phenylalanine or tryptophan, so it likely reflects a read error. The DNA is omitted, as the CDR3 cannot be located on it reliably, and the CDR3 follows TCRdb's listing. V is TRBV11-1 and J is TRBJ2-1; the DNA was not used to check the table's D call, TRBD1. CDR1 SGHAT and CDR2 FQDESV come from the germline V gene (reference sequence). Termini included, the CDR3 measures 16 amino acids. The CDR3 region is CAGSLRGRASYNEQFL.

Comment on this clonotype: At one of its ends the junction is not consistent with the germline gene, which may arise from a read error. The chain has TRBV11-1 and TRBJ2-1; D gene ambiguous. The CDR3 spans 12 residues. Looked up from germline, CDR1 is SGHAT and CDR2 is FQDESV (reference sequence). The CDR3: CANSEVVGKQLF. DNA for the CDR3: TGTGCGAACAGCGAGGTAGTGGGTAAGCAGCTCTTC.

Comment on this clonotype: The junction departs from germline at one end; a sequencing error may be responsible. This chain connects TRBV7-8 to TRBJ2-7; D possibly matches TRBD1 or TRBD2 (5 bases each). From germline, CDR1 is SGHVS and CDR2 FQNEAQ. This CDR3 spans 15 amino acids. The CDR3 is CASSIIAESRGEQYF. In DNA, the CDR3 is TGTGCCAGCAGCATAATCGCGGAGAGCCGAGGGGAGCAATACTTC.